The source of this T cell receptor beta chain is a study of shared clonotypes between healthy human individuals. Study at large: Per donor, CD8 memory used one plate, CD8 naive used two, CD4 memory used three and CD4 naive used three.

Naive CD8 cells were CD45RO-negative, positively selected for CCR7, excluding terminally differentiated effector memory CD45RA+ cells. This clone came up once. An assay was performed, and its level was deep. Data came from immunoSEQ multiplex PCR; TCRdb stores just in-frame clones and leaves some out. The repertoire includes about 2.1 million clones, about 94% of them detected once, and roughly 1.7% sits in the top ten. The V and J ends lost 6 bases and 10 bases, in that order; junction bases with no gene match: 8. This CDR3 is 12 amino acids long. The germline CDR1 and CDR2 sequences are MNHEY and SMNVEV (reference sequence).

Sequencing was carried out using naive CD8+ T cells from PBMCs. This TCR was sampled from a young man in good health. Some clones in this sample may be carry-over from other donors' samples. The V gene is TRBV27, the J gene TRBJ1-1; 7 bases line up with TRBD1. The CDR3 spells CASSILGQRAFF. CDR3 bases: TGTGCCAGCAGCATCCTGGGACAGCGAGCTTTCTTT.